The rows below give T cell receptor beta chains drawn from one sample of a study of T-cell memory formation after mild COVID-19. TCRdb used MiXCR to reprocess the 5' RACE reads, holding one entry per CDR3 protein. The sample has some 320,000 distinct CDR3 sequences; around an eighth are singletons. Source material: PBMCs or a T cell subset sorted from them (not recorded which). These receptors all come from a man between 18 and 35 years old who had mild COVID-19 (a few samples of this study predate the infection). Cell type and time point are not known. Each CDR3 is given without its conserved first and last residue. The order of the fields is V gene, J gene, CDR3 length, clone size, CDR3 protein. Not every row has a clone size; where given, it reads once, few, many or a size class.

>TRBV7-3|TRBJ2-3|12|few
ASSSGVPAATQY
>TRBV27|TRBJ2-3|13|few
ASSFLAGGADTQY
>TRBV5-1|TRBJ2-2|13|NA
ASSLDLDRTGELF
>TRBV25-1|TRBJ1-2|11|NA
ASSGGTIYGYT
>TRBV18|TRBJ2-1|14|NA
ASSQDRPISGDEQF
>TRBV29-1|TRBJ2-5|10|NA
SVVGQKETQY
>TRBV4-3|TRBJ1-6|14|NA
ASSQGGGSYNSPLH
>TRBV13|TRBJ2-7|9|once
ASSSRGEQY
>TRBV28|TRBJ2-5|13|NA
AIRSGQGSQETQY
>TRBV7-2|TRBJ1-1|12|NA
ASSLGQTNTEAF
>TRBV5-5|TRBJ1-1|10|NA
ASSFGATEAF
>TRBV7-9|TRBJ1-4|11|NA
ASSPKVAEKLF
>TRBV5-1|TRBJ2-5|15|few
ASSLAGSGRYQETQY
>TRBV10-3|TRBJ1-4|9|few
ASWTGEKLF
>TRBV7-2|TRBJ2-3|12|NA
ASSYGGATDTQY
>TRBV6-2/TRBV6-3|TRBJ1-5|12|few
ASRYTGGRQPQH
>TRBV29-1|TRBJ2-5|9|NA
SVASGETQY
>TRBV29-1|TRBJ1-1|10|few
SYCEGNTEAF
>TRBV6-5|TRBJ2-1|13|NA
ASKLSSRSYNEQF
>TRBV27|TRBJ2-1|12|NA
ASSPNRLSNEQF
>TRBV6-5|TRBJ2-4|13|few
ASSYARPPSYIQY
>TRBV5-1|TRBJ2-1|19|NA
ASSPRGSASGDTSSYNEQF
>TRBV25-1|TRBJ2-1|16|NA
ASSETSGLAGSYNEQF
>TRBV18|TRBJ1-1|11|few
ASSPGAATEAF